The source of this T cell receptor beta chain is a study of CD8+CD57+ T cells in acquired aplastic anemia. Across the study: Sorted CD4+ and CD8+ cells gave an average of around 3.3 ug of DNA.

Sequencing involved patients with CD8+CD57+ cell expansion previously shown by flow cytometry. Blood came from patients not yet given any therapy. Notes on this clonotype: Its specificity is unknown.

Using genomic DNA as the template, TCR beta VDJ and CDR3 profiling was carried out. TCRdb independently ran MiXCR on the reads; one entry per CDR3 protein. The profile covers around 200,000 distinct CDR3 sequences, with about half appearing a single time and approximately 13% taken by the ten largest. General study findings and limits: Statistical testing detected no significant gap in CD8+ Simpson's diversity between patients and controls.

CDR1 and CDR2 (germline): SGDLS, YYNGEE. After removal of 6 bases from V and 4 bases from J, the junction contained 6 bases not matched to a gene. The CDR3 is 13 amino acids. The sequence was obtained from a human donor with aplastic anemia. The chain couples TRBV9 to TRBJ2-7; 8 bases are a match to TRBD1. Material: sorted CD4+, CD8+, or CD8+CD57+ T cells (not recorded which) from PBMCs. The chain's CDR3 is CASTPDRAYEQYF. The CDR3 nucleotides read TGTGCCAGCACTCCGGACAGGGCTTACGAGCAGTACTTC.